The 27 T cell receptor beta chains given below trace back to one sample, sequenced in a study of CD8+ T cells in alopecia areata. Following extraction, RNA underwent reverse transcription to cDNA, which served as the sequencing template. The table came from immunoSEQ multiplex PCR; TCRdb's copy has only in-frame clones and leaves some out. The profile covers about 120,000 clones, none occurring a single time. The source material was lesional skin. The source of these receptors is a C3H/HeJ mouse with alopecia areata. The mouse line has the MHC haplotype H2-k.

This clone was detected a few times. Gene names and germline match the mouse. The read finishes 4 residues shy of the CDR3 end, and the germline J gene is used to complete it. The chain is built from TRBV13-3 and TRBJ2-2, with 7 positions matching TRBD1. The germline V gene has CDR1 NNHDY and CDR2 SYVADS. CDR3 size: 16 residues. The V gene end was trimmed by 0 bases and the J gene end by 3 bases; junction bases not matched to a gene: 5. The covered CDR3 bases are TGTGCCAGCAGTGATGCAGACAGGGTTGACACCGGG. Translated: CASSDADRVDTG. The entire CDR3 reads CASSDADRVDTGQLYF.

In regard to this clone: All gene names here are mouse names. Read coverage stops 4 residues before the CDR3 terminus; the germline J gene supplies the remainder. The rearrangement joins TRBV1 to TRBJ2-2, with TRBD1 matching 9 bases. Germline V gene lookup returns CDR1 NSQYPW and CDR2 LRSPGD (reference sequence). Trimming cost V 2 bases and J 3 bases; bases outside gene matches: 4. This CDR3 is built from 16 residues. CDR3 DNA (partial): TGCACCTGCAGTGCACACAGGGGGCGGGACACCGGG. Its translation is CTCSAHRGRDTG. The complete CDR3 protein is CTCSAHRGRDTGQLYF.

This clone was counted between two and nine times. Gene names follow the mouse nomenclature. The read gets to within 4 residues of the CDR3 end, and the germline J gene fills in the rest. V and J are TRBV13-3 and TRBJ2-5, with 7 bases that match TRBD1. The germline CDR1 and CDR2 sequences are NNHDY and SYVADS. The CDR3 is 13 amino acids. The DNA read from the CDR3 is TGTGCCAGCAGTCCACAGGGGACGGAC. As protein: CASSPQGTD. The whole CDR3 region reads CASSPQGTDTQYF.

This clone was seen a few times. Gene names are mouse gene names. The read terminates 4 residues ahead of where the CDR3 ends, so the germline J gene completes it. The chain combines TRBV13-3 with TRBJ2-4; TRBD1 matches 8 bases. Germline V lookup: CDR1 NNHDY, CDR2 SYVADS. CDR3 length: 14 amino acids. The CDR3 bases that were read are TGTGCCAGCAGTGATGCACAGGGGGGTAAC. Translation gives CASSDAQGGN. The CDR3 in its entirety is CASSDAQGGNTLYF. The full variable domain, its missing parts supplied by reference TRBV13-3 and TRBJ2-4, is EAAVTQSPRSKVAVTGGKVTLSCHQTNNHDYMYWYRQDTGHGLRLIHYSYVADSTEKGDIPDGYKASRPSQENFSLILELASLSQTAVYFCASSDAQGGNTLYFGAGTRLSVL.

A word on this clone: Mouse germline and gene names are used. The observed sequence ends 4 residues before the CDR3 terminus, with the missing tail filled in from the germline J gene. The gene calls are TRBV13-3 and TRBJ1-1; TRBD1 matches at 8 bases. CDR1 is NNHDY, CDR2 SYVADS, per germline. This CDR3 has 13 amino acids. The sequenced part of the CDR3 DNA is TGTGCCAGCAGTCCGGACAGGGAGCCA. Translating gives CASSPDREP. The whole CDR3 region reads CASSPDREPEVFF.

About this clone: Genes here carry mouse names. The read terminates 4 residues ahead of where the CDR3 ends, so the germline J gene completes it. The J gene is TRBJ2-4, the V gene TRBV13-1; 10 positions match TRBD2. Per the germline V gene, CDR1 is NSHNY and CDR2 is SYGAGN. The CDR3 totals 15 residues. CDR3 loop: CASSDAGLGENTLYF. The part of the CDR3 DNA that was read is TGTGCCAGCAGTGATGCAGGACTGGGGGAAAAC.

This clone was counted only a few times. Mouse names are used for the genes. The read terminates 4 residues before the CDR3 end, so the remaining end is supplied by the germline J gene. The V gene is TRBV13-1, the J gene TRBJ2-5; TRBD1 matches at 8 bases. Germline CDR1 and CDR2: NSHNY and SYGAGN. The CDR3 consists of 14 residues. The CDR3 bases that were read are TGTGCCAGCAGTGATGCTCAGGGGGCGGAC. This gives the protein CASSDAQGAD. The entire CDR3 is CASSDAQGADTQYF.

Regarding this clone: Gene names are mouse gene names. The sequence runs out 4 residues before the end of the CDR3; the remainder is reconstructed from the germline J gene. The chain carries TRBV13-3 and TRBJ2-3; weak D call: TRBD1 (5 bases). Germline values: CDR1 NNHDY, CDR2 SYVADS. Trimming removed 0 bases at V and 2 bases at J, with 7 bases between. This CDR3 spans 14 amino acids. The sequenced part of the CDR3 DNA is TGTGCCAGCAGTGATGGCAGGGTTGCAGAA. Amino acid sequence: CASSDGRVAE. From start to end, the CDR3 is CASSDGRVAETLYF.

There are a few counts of this clone. Mouse germline and gene names are used. The CDR3 end is not reached by the read, which stops 4 residues before it; the germline J gene fills it in. This chain uses TRBV1 with TRBJ1-2, with D tentatively TRBD1 (5 bases). The CDR3 length is 15 residues. Deletions cut 0 bases from V and 4 bases from J, with 12 bases between. Germline V gives CDR1 NSQYPW, CDR2 LRSPGD (reference sequence). The CDR3: CTCSADLGGSSDYTF. The CDR3 DNA, read in part, is TGCACCTGCAGTGCAGATCTGGGGGGGAGCTCC. The complete variable domain, with remaining parts taken from reference TRBV1 and TRBJ1-2, reads VTLLEQNPRWRLVPRGQAVNLRCILKNSQYPWMSWYQQDLQKQLQWLFTLRSPGDKEVKSLPGADYLATRVTDTELRLQVANMSQGRTLYCTCSADLGGSSDYTFGSGTRLLVI.

For this clone: An end of the junction differs from the germline gene, which may be a read error. Germline and genes here are mouse. The CDR3 goes on 4 residues after the read ends, and that part is filled in from the germline J gene. The chain uses TRBV13-3 and TRBJ2-4; 8 nucleotides align to TRBD1. There are 16 residues in the CDR3. Germline assignment: CDR1 NNHDY and CDR2 SYVADS. This CDR3 reads CASSDVDRESHNTLYF. The CDR3 bases that were read are TGTGCCAGCAGTGATGTGGACAGGGAAAGTCACAAC.

Comments on this clone: Germline and genes: mouse. Read coverage stops 4 residues before the CDR3 terminus; the germline J gene supplies the remainder. The chain carries TRBV13-3 and TRBJ2-3; possibly TRBD2 for D (6 bases). Trimming left V 5 bases short and J 0 bases short, with 16 bases between. The germline CDR1 and CDR2 sequences are NNHDY and SYVADS. This CDR3 has 16 residues. The covered CDR3 bases are TGTGCCAGCAGCGCCGGGACTTCCTCTAGTGCAGAA. This codes for CASSAGTSSSAE. The CDR3 in its entirety is CASSAGTSSSAETLYF.

Comment on this clone: The genes are named according to mouse. This chain's CDR3 is CASSPGQGSNERLFF. The part of the CDR3 DNA that was read is TGTGCCAGCTCCCCGGGACAGGGGTCCAACGAA. This chain links TRBV12-1 with TRBJ1-4; 10 bases are a match to TRBD1. The CDR3 is cut off 4 residues early in the read; its end comes from the germline J gene. Germline CDR1 and CDR2: SGHSN and HYEKVE. This CDR3 contains 15 residues. J was trimmed by 2 bases and V by 4 bases; bases with no gene match: 3.

With respect to this clone: Gene names and germline refer to mouse. CDR3 loop: CASSLLGASQNTLYF. CDR3 bases read: TGTGCCAGCAGCCTACTGGGGGCTAGTCAAAAC. The J gene is TRBJ2-4, the V gene TRBV19, with 8 bases matching TRBD2. The CDR3 end is not reached by the read, which stops 4 residues before it; the germline J gene fills it in. Germline V gene data show CDR1 as FNHDT and CDR2 as SITEND (reference sequence). The CDR3 has 15 residues. J lost 0 bases, V lost 5 bases, and 5 bases had no gene match.

This clone was seen a few times. Germline and genes here are mouse. Sequencing ends 4 residues short of the CDR3 end; the germline J gene provides the rest. V is TRBV19 and J is TRBJ1-4, with TRBD1 as a possible D gene (6 bases). CDR3 length: 12 residues. Germline values: CDR1 FNHDT, CDR2 SITEND (reference sequence). The covered CDR3 bases are TGTGCCAGCAGGCAGGGGAGCGAA. This encodes CASRQGSE. The whole CDR3 protein reads CASRQGSERLFF.

In regard to this clone: The gene names here belong to mouse. The CDR3 sequence is CASSLTGVSERLFF. Partial CDR3 DNA: TGTGCCAGCAGCCTGACAGGGGTGTCCGAA. The V gene is TRBV13-3, the J gene TRBJ1-4, with 8 bases identical to TRBD1. Coverage ceases 4 residues before the CDR3 finishes, and the germline J gene fills in the end. Per germline, CDR1 NNHDY and CDR2 SYVADS. This CDR3 is 14 amino acids long.

Remarks on this clone: Any gene name here is a mouse gene name. The read comes to an end 4 residues before the CDR3 does, leaving the germline J gene to fill in the end. This chain uses TRBV13-3 with TRBJ2-5; 8 positions match TRBD2. Germline-derived CDR1 and CDR2 are NNHDY and SYVADS. This CDR3 spans 14 amino acids. Partial CDR3 DNA: TGTGCCAGCGGGGGGGGCGCGAGAGGAGAC. This gives the protein CASGGGARGD. The whole CDR3 reads CASGGGARGDTQYF. Variable domain in full (rest from reference TRBV13-3 and TRBJ2-5): EAAVTQSPRSKVAVTGGKVTLSCHQTNNHDYMYWYRQDTGHGLRLIHYSYVADSTEKGDIPDGYKASRPSQENFSLILELASLSQTAVYFCASGGGARGDTQYFGPGTRLLVL.

This clone was picked up a small number of times. Gene names refer to mouse genes. The CDR3 end is not reached by the read, which stops 4 residues before it; the germline J gene fills it in. The rearrangement uses TRBV19 and TRBJ2-7; TRBD1 aligns across 11 bases. The germline CDR1 and CDR2 sequences are FNHDT and SITEND (reference sequence). The CDR3 is made up of 13 amino acids. V was pared by 10 bases and J by 0 bases, with 3 bases of the junction left unmatched. CDR3 bases read: TGTGCCGGAGGGACAGGGGGCTCCTAT. This gives the protein CAGGTGGSY. The full-length CDR3 reads as CAGGTGGSYEQYF.

As concerns this clone: At residue 14, the translated DNA and the protein in TCRdb do not agree; the protein given here is derived from the DNA. The gene names here belong to mouse. The read falls 3 residues short of the CDR3 end, and the missing part is taken from the germline J gene. This sequence joins TRBV12-1 and TRBJ1-3, with 8 bases aligning to TRBD1. CDR1 is SGHSN and CDR2 is HYEKVE in the germline V gene. There are 17 residues in the CDR3. V shed 0 bases and J 0 bases; nucleotides not matched to a gene: 6. The CDR3 region is CASSLLQGGNSGNTLYF. The CDR3 DNA, read in part, is TGTGCCAGCTCTCTCTTACAGGGGGGAAATTCTGGAAATACG.

At least ten counts were recorded for this clone. The gene symbols are mouse symbols. The read ends 4 residues before the CDR3 terminus; that terminus is restored from the germline J gene. The V gene is TRBV13-3, the J gene TRBJ2-7; TRBD1 matches 7 bases. The CDR3 extends over 14 amino acids. The V gene end was trimmed by 1 base and the J gene end by 1 base; junction bases not matched to a gene: 2. The germline gives CDR1 NNHDY, CDR2 SYVADS. The CDR3 region is CASSDPRGSYEQYF. CDR3 bases read: TGTGCCAGCAGTGATCCCAGGGGGTCCTAT.

Details on this clone: The listed genes are named as in mouse. The read ends 4 residues early relative to the CDR3; the germline J gene fills the gap. The V call is TRBV13-3, the J call TRBJ1-1; 8 nucleotides line up with TRBD1. Germline CDR1 reads NNHDY; CDR2 reads SYVADS. CDR3 size: 14 residues. The sequenced part of the CDR3 DNA is TGTGCCAGCAGTGTAAGCCAGGGGGCTACA. It specifies CASSVSQGAT. The full-length CDR3 reads as CASSVSQGATEVFF.

This clone was observed a few times. Mouse gene names apply. Read data end 4 residues before the CDR3 end; the end is taken from the germline J gene. V gene TRBV13-3 combines with J gene TRBJ2-7; D is unresolved. Between the trimmed V and J ends, which lost 6 bases and 0 bases, there was a span of 10 bases. Germline V gene sequence: CDR1 NNHDY, CDR2 SYVADS. CDR3 length: 13 amino acids. The CDR3 reads CASTRQDSYEQYF. Incomplete CDR3 DNA: TGTGCCAGCACAAGACAAGACTCCTAT.

Concerning this clone itself: Germline and genes: mouse. The CDR3 end lies 4 residues beyond the end of the read and is filled in from the germline J gene. This sequence joins TRBV13-3 and TRBJ2-2; 7 bases are shared with TRBD2. Germline V gives CDR1 NNHDY, CDR2 SYVADS. The CDR3 sequence is 15 residues long. V trimming: 0 bases; J trimming: 3 bases; junction bases outside the gene matches: 2. CDR3 DNA (partial): TGTGCCAGCAGTGATGCTCTGGGGGACACCGGG. This encodes CASSDALGDTG. The whole CDR3 region reads CASSDALGDTGQLYF.

About this clone: Mouse germline and gene names are used. The read comes to an end 4 residues before the CDR3 does, leaving the germline J gene to fill in the end. The chain recombines TRBV19 with TRBJ2-1; D possibly corresponds to TRBD1 (5 bases). This CDR3 is built from 14 residues. CDR1 is FNHDT, CDR2 SITEND, per germline (reference sequence). Deletions cut 2 bases from V and 4 bases from J, with 10 bases between. CDR3 DNA, as far as it was read: TGTGCCAGCAGTATGAGGGCAGGGTATGCT. It translates to CASSMRAGYA. The entire CDR3 protein is CASSMRAGYAEQFF.

A few counts support this clone. Gene names and germline refer to mouse. Read sequence stops 4 residues before the CDR3 end, and the germline J gene provides the missing end. The chain couples TRBV1 to TRBJ2-1; 12 positions match TRBD2. The length of the CDR3 is 17 residues. Trimming cost V 3 bases and J 0 bases; bases outside gene matches: 3. Looked up from germline, CDR1 is NSQYPW and CDR2 is LRSPGD (reference sequence). The sequenced part of the CDR3 DNA is TGCACCTGCAGTGCCCCGGGACTGGGGGGTAACTATGCT. Protein product: CTCSAPGLGGNYA. The whole CDR3 sequence is CTCSAPGLGGNYAEQFF.

This clone was detected only a few times. At residue 11, the DNA translation does not agree with TCRdb's protein; the protein displayed here is the one encoded by the DNA. Gene and germline names: mouse. The CDR3 extends 3 residues past the end of the read, so its final part is completed from the germline J gene. V gene TRBV1 combines with J gene TRBJ1-6, with 9 nucleotides matching TRBD1. TRBJ1-6 is recorded as an ORF, its role being uncertain. CDR3 size: 14 residues. V lost 2 bases, J lost 9 bases, and 2 bases stayed unmatched. CDR1 is NSQYPW and CDR2 is LRSPGD in the germline V gene (reference sequence). CDR3 sequence reads: CTCSAPDRGSPLYF. CDR3 DNA (partial): TGCACCTGCAGTGCACCGGACAGGGGTTCGCCC.

Concerning this clone itself: Genes and germline are mouse. The read falls 4 residues short of the CDR3 end, and the missing part is taken from the germline J gene. The chain is built from TRBV1 and TRBJ2-7; no clear D gene. The germline gives CDR1 NSQYPW, CDR2 LRSPGD (reference sequence). CDR3 length: 14 residues. V was cut by 0 bases and J by 2 bases, with 8 bases left in between. The CDR3 region is CTCSAEQITYEQYF. CDR3 DNA (partial): TGCACCTGCAGTGCAGAACAAATTACCTAT.

Concerning this clone itself: All gene names here are mouse names. The read halts 4 residues ahead of the CDR3 end, with the missing end drawn from the germline J gene. This chain uses TRBV1 with TRBJ1-1; 7 nucleotides align to TRBD1. The CDR3 consists of 13 residues. Germline V gene sequence: CDR1 NSQYPW, CDR2 LRSPGD (reference sequence). This CDR3 is CTCSLDRAGEVFF. Partial CDR3 DNA: TGCACCTGCAGTCTCGACAGGGCAGGA.